This passage covers 22 T cell receptor beta chains from one sample sequenced in a study of T cell clones after liver transplantation. TCRdb's copy holds only in-frame clones and misses some; the assay was immunoSEQ multiplex PCR. Here the sample spans 65,000 to 85,000 clones, around 84% being singletons. The specimen comprised CD4+ T cells from blood, sampled 48 to 50 months after liver transplant. All receptors come from a human patient who received a liver transplant. Part of the T cells may come from the graft donor.

The V gene is TRBV10-3, the J gene TRBJ1-1; 7 nucleotides align to TRBD1. Germline V gives CDR1 ENHRY, CDR2 SYGVKD. With V trimmed by 8 bases and J by 3 bases, 6 bases remained unmatched. The CDR3 is made up of 13 amino acids. The CDR3 DNA sequence: TGTGCCATCCGGGACAGAGTATACACTGAAGCTTTCTTT. It encodes CAIRDRVYTEAFF.

This sequence joins TRBV11-2 and TRBJ2-1, with D possibly TRBD2 on 5 matching bases. Looked up from germline, CDR1 is SGHAT and CDR2 is FQNNGV. V lost 6 bases, J lost 0 bases, and 18 bases lay in between. CDR3 length: 17 residues. Here the CDR3 reads CASRPHRWRASYNEQFF. CDR3 nucleotide sequence: TGTGCCAGCAGACCCCACAGATGGCGGGCCTCCTACAATGAGCAGTTCTTC.

The chain couples TRBV5-1 to TRBJ2-2; perhaps TRBD2 as D (5 bases). Trimming pared 0 bases from V and 4 bases from J, leaving 13 bases between. Germline loops: CDR1 SGHRS, CDR2 YFSETQ. CDR3 size: 16 residues. Here the CDR3 DNA reads TGCGCCAGCAGCTTGGGGCGGCGTGGAGGCACCGGGGAGCTGTTTTTT. Protein sequence: CASSLGRRGGTGELFF. Drawing the rest from reference TRBV5-1 and TRBJ2-2, the complete variable domain is KAGVTQTPRYLIKTRGQQVTLSCSPISGHRSVSWYQQTPGQGLQFLFEYFSETQRNKGNFPGRFSGRQFSNSRSEMNVSTLELGDSALYLCASSLGRRGGTGELFFGEGSRLTVL.

The CDR3 DNA reads TGTGCCAGCAGCTCCGAAGGGTACAGGATGGCCCAGTACTTC. Its translation is CASSSEGYRMAQYF. The chain carries TRBV7-2 and TRBJ2-5; possibly TRBD1 for D (5 bases). Germline V gene lookup returns CDR1 SGHTA and CDR2 FQGNSA. V was cut by 4 bases and J by 9 bases, with 18 bases left in between. There are 14 residues in the CDR3. Supplemented by reference TRBV7-2 and TRBJ2-5, the full variable domain reads GAGVSQSPSNKVTEKGKDVELRCDPISGHTALYWYRQSLGQGLEFLIYFQGNSAPDKSGLPSDRFSAERTGGSVSTLTIQRTQQEDSAVYLCASSSEGYRMAQYFGPGTRLLVL.

The V call is TRBV15, the J call TRBJ2-4; TRBD2 matches 11 bases. CDR1 is LNHNV, CDR2 YYDKDF, per germline (reference sequence). The CDR3 runs to 18 residues. V was clipped by 2 bases and J by 0 bases; unmatched bases: 6. The CDR3 sequence is CATSRTGLAELAKNIQYF. CDR3 bases: TGTGCCACCAGCAGAACGGGACTAGCGGAGCTAGCCAAAAACATTCAGTACTTC.

In its sample, this clone was seen once. The V call is TRBV5-1, the J call TRBJ2-5; possibly TRBD1 or TRBD2 for D (7 bases each). The CDR3 consists of 14 residues. Trimming shortened V by 2 bases and J by 5 bases, and 13 bases separated the two germline ends. Germline V gene lookup returns CDR1 SGHRS and CDR2 YFSETQ. The DNA of the CDR3 is TGCGCCAGCAGCTTACAGGGGAGGGGGGAGACCCAGTACTTC. This gives the protein CASSLQGRGETQYF.

The V gene is TRBV19, the J gene TRBJ2-2; D is perhaps TRBD1 (6 bases). Trimming took 3 bases from V and 4 from J, leaving 15 bases between them. This CDR3 is built from 16 residues. Germline-derived CDR1 and CDR2 are LNHDA and SQIVND (reference sequence). The CDR3 region is CASSISQGRVTGELFF. The CDR3 DNA follows: TGTGCCAGTAGTATCTCACAGGGACGGGTCACCGGGGAGCTGTTTTTT.

The V and J genes are TRBV30 and TRBJ2-2; possibly TRBD1 for D (7 bases). The CDR3 is made up of 16 amino acids. V was cut by 3 bases and J by 3 bases, with 17 bases left in between. In germline, CDR1 is GTSNPN, CDR2 SVGIG (reference sequence). The CDR3 here is CAWRPRGVSYTGELFF. The CDR3 DNA is TGTGCCTGGAGGCCCAGGGGGGTTTCGTACACCGGGGAGCTGTTTTTT.

The chain joins TRBV7-2 to TRBJ2-5; 7 nucleotides align to TRBD1. The V and J ends lost 5 bases and 7 bases, in that order; junction bases with no gene match: 13. Germline V lookup: CDR1 SGHTA, CDR2 FQGNSA. The CDR3 extends over 15 amino acids. CDR3 in amino acids: CASSLHRTGEGTQYF. Here the CDR3 DNA reads TGTGCCAGCAGCCTCCATCGAACAGGGGAAGGGACCCAGTACTTC.

The chain recombines TRBV6-5 with TRBJ2-7; TRBD1 might be the D (5 bases). This CDR3 contains 13 residues. Germline V CDR1 and CDR2: MNHEY, SVGAGI. The V end was cut by 7 bases, the J end by 5 bases, with 15 bases between. The CDR3 protein is CASIFLAGHEQYF. In DNA form, the CDR3 reads TGTGCCAGCATTTTTTTGGCAGGGCACGAGCAGTACTTC.

V and J are TRBV5-1 and TRBJ2-6; either TRBD1 or TRBD2 may fit D (6 bases each). CDR3 length: 16 amino acids. The germline V and J ends were trimmed by 1 base and 2 bases, with 10 bases remaining between them. Germline-derived CDR1 and CDR2 are SGHRS and YFSETQ. This chain's CDR3 is CASSLRGAAGANVLTF. CDR3 DNA sequence: TGCGCCAGCAGCTTGAGGGGGGCGGCTGGGGCCAACGTCCTGACTTTC.

This chain joins TRBV20-1 and TRBJ2-5; no clear D. Germline CDR1 reads DFQATT; CDR2 reads SNEGSKA (reference sequence). Trimming cost V 5 bases and J 5 bases, with 6 bases left between them. This CDR3 contains 10 residues. The DNA for the CDR3 is TGCAGTGCTGTTAGGGAGACCCAGTACTTC. Protein: CSAVRETQYF.

The J gene is TRBJ1-1, the V gene TRBV7-2; 7 nucleotides match TRBD1. Germline loops: CDR1 SGHTA, CDR2 FQGNSA. Trimming removed 3 bases from V and 0 bases from J; junction bases left unmatched: 4. CDR3 length: 15 residues. CDR3 in DNA: TGTGCCAGCAGCTTCAACAGGGGCGTGAACACTGAAGCTTTCTTT. Protein product: CASSFNRGVNTEAFF.

The chain uses TRBV7-3 and TRBJ2-1; D remains ambiguous. Germline V lookup: CDR1 SGHTA, CDR2 FQGTGA. The CDR3 runs to 15 residues. The V and J ends lost 0 bases and 4 bases respectively, with 10 bases between them. CDR3 loop: CASSLTSDGYNEQFF. The DNA of the CDR3 is TGTGCCAGCAGCTTAACGTCCGACGGGTACAATGAGCAGTTCTTC.

The genes are TRBV29-1 and TRBJ2-3; D is perhaps TRBD1 (5 bases). In germline, CDR1 is SQVTM, CDR2 ANQGSEA. This CDR3 has 11 amino acids. The V end lost 8 bases, the J end lost 1 base, and 7 bases lay between the germline ends. The CDR3 region has the DNA TGCAGCCTACAGGGCACAGATACGCAGTATTTT. Its translation is CSLQGTDTQYF.

This rearrangement joins TRBV4-2 to TRBJ1-1, with D perhaps TRBD1 (5 bases). Germline V gene sequence: CDR1 LGHNA, CDR2 YNFKEQ. V dropped 1 base and J dropped 6 bases, with 12 bases sitting between them. The CDR3 consists of 14 residues. The CDR3 bases are TGTGCCAGCAGCCAAGTTTTACAGGACTCTGAAGCTTTCTTT. Protein product: CASSQVLQDSEAFF.

The rearrangement joins TRBV18 to TRBJ2-1; D remains unclear. This CDR3 spans 15 amino acids. Germline V gene data show CDR1 as KGHSH and CDR2 as LQKENI. V gave up 0 bases and J gave up 0 bases, with 6 bases separating them. The CDR3: CASSPPESSYNEQFF. CDR3 DNA: TGTGCCAGCTCACCACCGGAAAGCTCCTACAATGAGCAGTTCTTC. The full variable domain, in which reference TRBV18 and TRBJ2-1 provide the parts outside the CDR3, is NAGVMQNPRHLVRRRGQEARLRCSPMKGHSHVYWYRQLPEEGLKFMVYLQKENIIDESGMPKERFSAEFPKEGPSILRIQQVVRGDSAAYFCASSPPESSYNEQFFGPGTRLTVL.

CDR3 sequence: CASFSSNTGELFF. In DNA, the CDR3 is TGTGCCAGCTTCAGCAGTAACACCGGGGAGCTGTTTTTT. The chain recombines TRBV28 with TRBJ2-2; D is uncertain. Germline assignment: CDR1 MDHEN and CDR2 SYDVKM. V gave up 8 bases and J gave up 2 bases, with 9 bases separating them. CDR3 size: 13 residues.

The rearrangement uses TRBV6-1 and TRBJ2-5, with D possibly being TRBD1 or TRBD2 (5 bases each). V lost 5 bases and J 4 bases, leaving 14 bases between the germline ends. The CDR3 contains 14 residues. The germline V gene encodes CDR1 MNHNS and CDR2 SASEGT. CDR3 in amino acids: CASSSGTRGETQYF. In nucleotides, the CDR3 is TGTGCCAGCAGTTCCGGGACCCGAGGAGAGACCCAGTACTTC.

This chain links TRBV11-1 with TRBJ2-7, with 7 bases lining up with TRBD2. With V trimmed by 2 bases and J by 2 bases, 3 bases remained unmatched. CDR1 is SGHAT, CDR2 FQDESV, per germline (reference sequence). The CDR3 has 14 amino acids. CDR3 sequence: CASSLRLAAYEQYF. In DNA form, the CDR3 reads TGTGCCAGCAGCTTACGGCTAGCGGCCTACGAGCAGTACTTC. Using reference TRBV11-1 and TRBJ2-7 for the parts outside the CDR3, the full variable domain is EAEVAQSPRYKITEKSQAVAFWCDPISGHATLYWYRQILGQGPELLVQFQDESVVDDSQLPKDRFSAERLKGVDSTLKIQPAELGDSAMYLCASSLRLAAYEQYFGPGTRLTVT.

This clone has just one count. The chain links TRBV7-9 to TRBJ2-6; the D call may be TRBD1 or TRBD2 (6 bases each). This CDR3 contains 16 residues. Trimming took 0 bases from V and 2 from J, leaving 8 bases between them. Looked up from germline, CDR1 is SEHNR and CDR2 is FQNEAQ (reference sequence). The CDR3, as DNA: TGTGCCAGCAGCTTAGCCGGGGGCCCTGGGGCCAACGTCCTGACTTTC. Residues: CASSLAGGPGANVLTF.

The V call is TRBV27, the J call TRBJ1-1, with a possible D match to TRBD1 (6 bases). Germline CDR1 is MNHEY and CDR2 is SMNVEV (reference sequence). V gave up 5 bases and J gave up 5 bases, with 18 bases separating them. The CDR3 is made up of 15 amino acids. In DNA, the CDR3 is TGTGCCAGCAGTCCGAAACGACAGGAGAGGACTGAAGCTTTCTTT. This translates into CASSPKRQERTEAFF.